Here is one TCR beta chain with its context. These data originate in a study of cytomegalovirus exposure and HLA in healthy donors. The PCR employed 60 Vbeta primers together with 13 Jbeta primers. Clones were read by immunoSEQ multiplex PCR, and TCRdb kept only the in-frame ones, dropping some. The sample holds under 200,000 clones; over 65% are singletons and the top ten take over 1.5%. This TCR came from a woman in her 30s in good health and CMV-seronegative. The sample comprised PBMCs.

CDR3 DNA sequence: TGTGCCAGTAGTCTCGCCGCAGGGAGGAAGTATTTT. Its translation: CASSLAAGRKYF. The chain links TRBV19 to TRBJ2-3; TRBD2 is a possible D gene (6 bases). Trimming shortened V by 5 bases and J by 13 bases, and 16 bases separated the two germline ends. Germline lookup yields CDR1 LNHDA and CDR2 SQIVND (reference sequence). This CDR3 spans 12 amino acids.